The source of this T cell receptor beta chain is a study of blood T cell repertoires in COVID-19. The V end was cut by 1 base, the J end by 0 bases, with 7 bases between. Germline assignment: CDR1 MNHNS and CDR2 SASEGT. The CDR3 contains 14 residues. Produced via immunoSEQ multiplex PCR; TCRdb's table is partial and in-frame only. The sample lists some 83,000 clones, around 86% seen once, with 8% in the top ten. This receptor was identified in a man aged 50 to 60 with active COVID-19. The rearrangement uses TRBV6-1 and TRBJ2-7; D remains unclear. Sequencing used peripheral blood. The CDR3 nucleotides read TGTGCCAGCAGTGAAGTTGCGGACTCCTACGAGCAGTACTTC. Its translation is CASSEVADSYEQYF.